These 10 T cell receptor beta chains were all obtained from the same sample, sequenced in a study of T cells in localized non-small cell lung cancer. Using immunoSEQ multiplex PCR, the repertoire was profiled, and TCRdb retains in-frame clones only, with some absent. The sample holds some 50,000 clones, around 84% seen once. The input for sequencing was PBMCs, taken before any cancer treatment. Every receptor here comes from a female donor with stage II lung adenocarcinoma.

This clone was seen once. The chain combines TRBV7-8 with TRBJ1-1, with D maybe TRBD1 (6 bases). The CDR3 sequence is 12 residues long. In germline, CDR1 is SGHVS, CDR2 FQNEAQ. V lost 6 bases and J 5 bases, leaving 10 bases between the germline ends. The DNA for the CDR3 is TGTGCCAGCAGTCGAACAGGGACTGAAGCTTTCTTT. Amino acids: CASSRTGTEAFF.

J is TRBJ2-3 and V is TRBV4-2; 9 bases fit TRBD2. The CDR3 extends over 19 amino acids. Germline V gene sequence: CDR1 LGHNA, CDR2 YNFKEQ. The V gene end was trimmed by 1 base and the J gene end by 4 bases; junction bases not matched to a gene: 15. CDR3 DNA: TGTGCCAGCAGCCAAGGCCGCCAGGGCGGGGGGGCTCGGCCAGATACGCAGTATTTT. It encodes CASSQGRQGGGARPDTQYF.

This clone was counted a single time. The genes are TRBV6-1 and TRBJ1-5; TRBD1 matches 8 bases. The germline V gene encodes CDR1 MNHNS and CDR2 SASEGT. This CDR3 has 14 residues. V lost 7 bases to trimming and J lost 1 base; unmatched junction nucleotides: 3. CDR3 region: CASTWTGSNQPQHF. CDR3 DNA: TGTGCCAGCACCTGGACAGGGAGCAATCAGCCCCAGCATTTT.

The chain employs TRBV6-1 and TRBJ2-1; D not certain. Trimming cost V 5 bases and J 0 bases, with 8 bases left between them. Germline CDR1 is MNHNS and CDR2 is SASEGT. The CDR3 totals 14 residues. CDR3 sequence reads: CASSYLSSYNEQFF. In nucleotides, the CDR3 is TGTGCCAGCAGTTATCTCAGCTCCTACAATGAGCAGTTCTTC.

The V gene is TRBV11-2, the J gene TRBJ1-2; possible D gene TRBD1, 5 bases. V was clipped by 3 bases and J by 2 bases, with 13 bases between them. The CDR3 sequence is 15 residues long. Looked up from germline, CDR1 is SGHAT and CDR2 is FQNNGV. The CDR3 bases are TGTGCCAGCAGCTTCGGGACGACAACCAACTATGGCTACACCTTC. This encodes CASSFGTTTNYGYTF.

V is TRBV7-9 and J is TRBJ2-1; tentative D call: TRBD2 (6 bases). CDR1 and CDR2 (germline): SEHNR, FQNEAQ (reference sequence). V was clipped by 7 bases and J by 0 bases, with 16 bases between them. The CDR3 is 16 amino acids. CDR3 sequence reads: CASNRNLADSYNEQFF. The CDR3, as DNA: TGTGCCAGCAACCGCAACTTAGCGGACTCCTACAATGAGCAGTTCTTC. The whole variable domain, filled in from reference TRBV7-9 and TRBJ2-1, reads DTGVSQNPRHKITKRGQNVTFRCDPISEHNRLYWYRQTLGQGPEFLTYFQNEAQLEKSRLLSDRFSAERPKGSFSTLEIQRTEQGDSAMYLCASNRNLADSYNEQFFGPGTRLTVL.

The V gene is TRBV5-4, the J gene TRBJ2-1; 10 bases map to TRBD2. J gave up 4 bases and V 4 bases, and 8 bases lay outside the gene matches. The CDR3 totals 16 residues. Germline V lookup: CDR1 SGHNT, CDR2 YYREEE (reference sequence). CDR3 sequence reads: CASSPLAGASYNEQFF. The CDR3 nucleotides read TGTGCCAGCAGCCCCCTAGCGGGGGCCTCATACAATGAGCAGTTCTTC. Together with reference TRBV5-4 and TRBJ2-1, the CDR3 gives the full variable domain: ETGVTQSPTHLIKTRGQQVTLRCSSQSGHNTVSWYQQALGQGPQFIFQYYREEENGRGNFPPRFSGLQFPNYSSELNVNALELDDSALYLCASSPLAGASYNEQFFGPGTRLTVL.

The chain carries TRBV5-1 and TRBJ1-1; D is perhaps TRBD1 (5 bases). Germline V CDR1 and CDR2: SGHRS, YFSETQ. Trimming shortened V by 1 base and J by 2 bases, and 6 bases separated the two germline ends. The CDR3 covers 13 residues. CDR3 sequence (DNA): TGCGCCAGCAGCTTGAGGGACAACACTGAAGCTTTCTTT. Its translation is CASSLRDNTEAFF.

The genes are TRBV13 and TRBJ2-5, with TRBD2 matching over 10 bases. With V trimmed by 2 bases and J by 5 bases, 5 bases remained unmatched. Germline V lookup: CDR1 PRHDT, CDR2 FYEKMQ (reference sequence). There are 15 residues in the CDR3. As DNA, the CDR3 is TGTGCCAGCAGCTTAAGAGCGGGGGGGCCCGAGACCCAGTACTTC. It codes for CASSLRAGGPETQYF.

The J gene is TRBJ1-1, the V gene TRBV6-5, with D hard to call. The CDR3 is made up of 15 amino acids. The V end lost 5 bases, the J end lost 1 base, and 14 bases lay between the germline ends. Germline CDR1 and CDR2: MNHEY and SVGAGI. The CDR3 DNA sequence: TGTGCCAGCAGTCCCCTCGACCGGAGGAACACTGAAGCTTTCTTT. Its protein is CASSPLDRRNTEAFF.